The 2 T cell receptor beta chains in this list originate from one sample, sequenced in a study of OX40 agonist ivuxolimab in advanced cancers. Receptors were amplified or captured by the immunoSEQ multiplex PCR assay. Here the immuneACCESS table is served through TCRdb, limited to in-frame sequences with V and J called. Missing clones are a known gap in these copies; in checked studies unresolved V genes cover under half, and the rest lacks a known reason. For this sample there are approximately 32,000 clones; 88% appear just once. Around three fifths of the sample goes to the ten largest clones. The sequencing here drew on CD4+ or CD8+ T cells sorted from blood, taken in a trial of the OX40 agonist ivuxolimab. These receptors all come from an adult with an advanced solid tumor such as melanoma, head and neck, liver or kidney cancer.

The chain links TRBV21-1 to TRBJ1-1; the D call in the table, TRBD1, was not verified against the DNA. TRBV21-1 is an annotated pseudogene. The length of the CDR3 is 15 residues. The DNA of the CDR3 is TGTGCCAGCAGCAAAGAGGGGCAGAAGAACACTGAAGCTTTCTTT. Translated, it gives CASSKEGQKNTEAFF.

V and J are TRBV28 and TRBJ2-1; D uncertain. The CDR3 sequence is 14 residues long. Per germline, CDR1 MDHEN and CDR2 SYDVKM. Trimming cost V 3 bases and J 2 bases, with 8 bases left between them. CDR3 residues: CASSFWLPYNEQFF. The CDR3 coding sequence is TGTGCCAGCAGTTTCTGGCTACCCTACAATGAGCAGTTCTTC.